This T cell receptor beta chain appears in the sequencing data of a study of blood T cell repertoires in COVID-19. As for the study in general: COVID-19 samples, acute and convalescent, were from the United States, Italy and Spain.

As processed by the authors: Researchers report that nucleated cell counts were estimated from reference gene primer amplification. The data were produced by immunoSEQ multiplex PCR, yet TCRdb's version contains in-frame clones alone and is incomplete. V, J and clone size are those of that table, while D and trimming were read from the DNA. The profile shows about 71,000 clones, 75% to 90% of them singletons. Trimming removed 1 base from V and 2 bases from J, with 12 bases in between. CDR3 length: 15 residues. The V gene's germline CDR1 is LGHDT and CDR2 YNNKEL (reference sequence). This TCR was recovered from an older man with acute or convalescent COVID-19. The chain combines TRBV3-1 (or the pseudogene TRBV3-2) with TRBJ2-7, with D maybe TRBD1 (6 bases). Sequencing was done on a sample of peripheral blood. CDR3 DNA: TGTGCCAGCAGCCAAGCACAGGGTTTCACCTACGAGCAGTACTTC. Protein product: CASSQAQGFTYEQYF.